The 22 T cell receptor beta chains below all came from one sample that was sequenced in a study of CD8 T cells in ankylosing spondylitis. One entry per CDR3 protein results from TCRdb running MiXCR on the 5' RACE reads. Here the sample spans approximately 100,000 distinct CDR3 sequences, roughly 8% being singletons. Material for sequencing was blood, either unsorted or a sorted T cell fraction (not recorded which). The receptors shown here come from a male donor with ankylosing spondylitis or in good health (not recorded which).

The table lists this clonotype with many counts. The CDR3 sequence: CSANRDRYTGELFF. CDR3 nucleotides: TGCAGTGCTAACCGGGACAGATACACCGGGGAGCTGTTTTTT. V and J are TRBV20-1 and TRBJ2-2, with 7 bases aligning to TRBD1. V shed 4 bases and J 3 bases; nucleotides not matched to a gene: 5. Germline lookup yields CDR1 DFQATT and CDR2 SNEGSKA (reference sequence). The CDR3 length is 14 residues.

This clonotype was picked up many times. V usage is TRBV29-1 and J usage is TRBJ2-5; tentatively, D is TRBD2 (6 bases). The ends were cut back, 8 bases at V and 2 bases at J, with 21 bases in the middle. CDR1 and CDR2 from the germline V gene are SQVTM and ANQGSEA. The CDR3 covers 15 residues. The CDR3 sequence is CSTASRAGLQETQYF. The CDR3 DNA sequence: TGCAGCACAGCGAGCAGGGCAGGACTACAAGAGACCCAGTACTTC.

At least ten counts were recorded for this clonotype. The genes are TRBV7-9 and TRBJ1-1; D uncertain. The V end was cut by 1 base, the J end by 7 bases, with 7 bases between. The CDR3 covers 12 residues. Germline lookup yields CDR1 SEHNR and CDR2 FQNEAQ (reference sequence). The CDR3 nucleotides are TGTGCCAGCAGCTTAGAGACAATTGAAGCTTTCTTT. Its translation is CASSLETIEAFF.

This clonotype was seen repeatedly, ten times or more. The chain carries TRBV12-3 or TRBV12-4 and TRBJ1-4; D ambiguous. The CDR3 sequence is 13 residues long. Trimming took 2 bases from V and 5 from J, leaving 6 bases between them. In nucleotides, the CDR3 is TGTGCCAGCAGTTTATCAGAAAATGAAAAACTGTTTTTT. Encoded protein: CASSLSENEKLFF.

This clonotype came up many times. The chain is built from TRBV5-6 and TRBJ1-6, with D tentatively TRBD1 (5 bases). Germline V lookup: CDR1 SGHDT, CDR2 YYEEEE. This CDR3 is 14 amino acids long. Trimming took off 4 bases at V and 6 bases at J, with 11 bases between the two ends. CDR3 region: CASSRGTANSPLHF. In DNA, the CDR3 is TGTGCCAGCAGCCGAGGGACGGCTAATTCACCCCTCCACTTT.

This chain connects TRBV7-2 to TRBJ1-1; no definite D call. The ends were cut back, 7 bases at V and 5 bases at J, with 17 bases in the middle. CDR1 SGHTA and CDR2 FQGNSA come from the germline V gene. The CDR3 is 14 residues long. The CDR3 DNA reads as TGTGCCAGCATCCAGAGCCCGGGCCTTACTGAAGCTTTCTTT. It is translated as CASIQSPGLTEAFF.

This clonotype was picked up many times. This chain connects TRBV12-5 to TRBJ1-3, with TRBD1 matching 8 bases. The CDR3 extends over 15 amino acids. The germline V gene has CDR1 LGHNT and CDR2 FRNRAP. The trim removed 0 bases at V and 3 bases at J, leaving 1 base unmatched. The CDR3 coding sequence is TGTGCTAGTGGTTTGGTACAGGGGGGTGGAAACACCATATATTTT. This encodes CASGLVQGGGNTIYF.

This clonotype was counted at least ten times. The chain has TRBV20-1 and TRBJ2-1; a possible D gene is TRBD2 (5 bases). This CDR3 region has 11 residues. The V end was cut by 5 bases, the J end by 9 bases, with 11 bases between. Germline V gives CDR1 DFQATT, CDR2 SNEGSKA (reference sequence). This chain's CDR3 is CSAAGRSEQFF. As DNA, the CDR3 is TGCAGTGCTGCGGGCCGTAGTGAGCAGTTCTTC.

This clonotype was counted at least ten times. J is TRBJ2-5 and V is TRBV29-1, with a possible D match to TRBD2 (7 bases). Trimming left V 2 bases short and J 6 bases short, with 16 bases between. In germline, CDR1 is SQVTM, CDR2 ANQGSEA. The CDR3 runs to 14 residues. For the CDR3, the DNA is TGCAGCGTTGAACTGCAAGGGGGGGGAAAGACCCAGTACTTC. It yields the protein CSVELQGGGKTQYF.

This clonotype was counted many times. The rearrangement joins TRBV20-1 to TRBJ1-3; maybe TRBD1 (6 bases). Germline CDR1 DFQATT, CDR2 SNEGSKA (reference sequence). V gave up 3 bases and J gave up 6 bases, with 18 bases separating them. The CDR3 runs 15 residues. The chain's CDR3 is CSASPQGFVENTIYF. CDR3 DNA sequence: TGCAGTGCTAGCCCCCAGGGGTTCGTGGAAAACACCATATATTTT.

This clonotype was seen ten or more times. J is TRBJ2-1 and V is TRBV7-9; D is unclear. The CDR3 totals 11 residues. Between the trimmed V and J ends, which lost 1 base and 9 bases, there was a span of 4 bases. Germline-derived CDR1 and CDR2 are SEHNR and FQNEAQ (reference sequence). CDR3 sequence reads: CASSLVSEQFF. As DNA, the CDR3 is TGTGCCAGCAGCTTAGTTTCTGAGCAGTTCTTC.

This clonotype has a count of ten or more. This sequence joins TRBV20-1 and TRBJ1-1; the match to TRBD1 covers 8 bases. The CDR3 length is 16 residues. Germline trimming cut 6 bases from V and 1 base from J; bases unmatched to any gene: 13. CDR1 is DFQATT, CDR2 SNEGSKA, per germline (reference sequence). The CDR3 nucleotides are TGCAGTGCCCCGGACAGGGCTCTACTAGGGAACACTGAAGCTTTCTTT. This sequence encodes CSAPDRALLGNTEAFF.

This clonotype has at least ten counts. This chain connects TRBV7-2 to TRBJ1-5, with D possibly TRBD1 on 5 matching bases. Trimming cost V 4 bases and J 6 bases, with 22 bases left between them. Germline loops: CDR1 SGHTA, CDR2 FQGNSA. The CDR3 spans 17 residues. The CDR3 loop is CASSSPTGTRRGQPQHF. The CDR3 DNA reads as TGTGCCAGCAGCTCCCCGACCGGGACTCGAAGGGGTCAGCCCCAGCATTTT.

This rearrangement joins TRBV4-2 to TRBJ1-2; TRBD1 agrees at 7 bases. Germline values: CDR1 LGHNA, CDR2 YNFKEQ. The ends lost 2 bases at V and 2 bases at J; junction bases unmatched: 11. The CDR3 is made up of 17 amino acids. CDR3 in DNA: TGTGCCAGCAGCCAAACTGGACAGGTTGGACTGAACTATGGCTACACCTTC. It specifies CASSQTGQVGLNYGYTF.

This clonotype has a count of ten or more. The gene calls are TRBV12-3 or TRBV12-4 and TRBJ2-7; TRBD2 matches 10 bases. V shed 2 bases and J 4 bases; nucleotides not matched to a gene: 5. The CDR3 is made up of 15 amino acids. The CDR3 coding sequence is TGTGCCAGCAGTTTACCTAGCGGGAGCGTTTACGAGCAGTACTTC. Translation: CASSLPSGSVYEQYF.

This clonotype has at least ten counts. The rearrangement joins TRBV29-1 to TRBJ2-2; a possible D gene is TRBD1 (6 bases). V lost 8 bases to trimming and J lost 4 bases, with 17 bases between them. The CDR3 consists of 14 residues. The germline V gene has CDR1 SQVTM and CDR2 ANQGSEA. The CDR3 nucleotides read TGCAGCATCCGCCGGGACATAGGCACCGGGGAGCTGTTTTTT. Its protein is CSIRRDIGTGELFF.

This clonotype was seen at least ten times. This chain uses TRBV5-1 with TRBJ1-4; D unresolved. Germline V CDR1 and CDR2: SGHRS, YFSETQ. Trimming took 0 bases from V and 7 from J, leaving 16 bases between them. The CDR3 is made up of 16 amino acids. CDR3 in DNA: TGCGCCAGCAGCTTGGTAGGTCGCCGGGAGGGTGAAAAACTGTTTTTT. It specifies CASSLVGRREGEKLFF. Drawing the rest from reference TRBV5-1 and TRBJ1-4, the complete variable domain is KAGVTQTPRYLIKTRGQQVTLSCSPISGHRSVSWYQQTPGQGLQFLFEYFSETQRNKGNFPGRFSGRQFSNSRSEMNVSTLELGDSALYLCASSLVGRREGEKLFFGSGTQLSVL.

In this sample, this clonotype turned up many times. The CDR3 sequence is CASIGGTGGFGGYTF. For the CDR3, the DNA is TGTGCCAGCATCGGAGGGACAGGGGGCTTCGGCGGCTACACCTTC. This chain joins TRBV25-1 and TRBJ1-2; 12 nucleotides align to TRBD1. The CDR3 is 15 amino acids. V lost 7 bases and J lost 8; bases outside the gene matches: 11. Per germline, CDR1 MGHDK and CDR2 SYGVNS.

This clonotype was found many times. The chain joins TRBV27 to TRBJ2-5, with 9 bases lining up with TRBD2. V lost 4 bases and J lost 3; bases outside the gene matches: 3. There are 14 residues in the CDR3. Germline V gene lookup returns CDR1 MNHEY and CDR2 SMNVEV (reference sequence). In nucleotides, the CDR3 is TGTGCCAGCAGTTCTCCTAGCGGGGAAGAGACCCAGTACTTC. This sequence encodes CASSSPSGEETQYF.

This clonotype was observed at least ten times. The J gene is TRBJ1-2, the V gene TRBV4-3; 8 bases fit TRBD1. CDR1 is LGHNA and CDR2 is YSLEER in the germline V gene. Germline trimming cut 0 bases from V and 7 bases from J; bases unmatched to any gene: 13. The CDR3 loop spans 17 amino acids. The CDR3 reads CASSQEPVSQGAGGYTF. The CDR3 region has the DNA TGCGCCAGCAGCCAAGAACCGGTTAGCCAGGGGGCTGGTGGCTACACCTTC.

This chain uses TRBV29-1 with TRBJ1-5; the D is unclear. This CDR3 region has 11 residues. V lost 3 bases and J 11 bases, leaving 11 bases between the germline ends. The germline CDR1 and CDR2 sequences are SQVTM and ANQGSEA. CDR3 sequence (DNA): TGCAGCGTTGAGGTGCCCCGGGCCCAGCATTTT. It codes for CSVEVPRAQHF.

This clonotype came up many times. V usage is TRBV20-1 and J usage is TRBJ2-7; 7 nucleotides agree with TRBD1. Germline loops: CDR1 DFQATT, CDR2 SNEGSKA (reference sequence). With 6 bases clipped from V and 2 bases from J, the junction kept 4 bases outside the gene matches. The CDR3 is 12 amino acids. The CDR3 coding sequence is TGCAGTGCACCCGGGACAGCCTACGAGCAGTACTTC. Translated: CSAPGTAYEQYF.